These T cell receptor beta chains were read from a single sample in a study of blood T cell repertoires in COVID-19. Assay: immunoSEQ multiplex PCR; the TCRdb copy retains only in-frame clones and omits some. The data show 250,000 to 400,000 clones, 85% seen once. Sequenced material: PBMCs or T cells enriched from blood (not recorded which). The receptors derive from a woman aged 25 to 39 who had been exposed to COVID-19. Both conserved end residues are part of each CDR3. D genes are given only for firm matches. Clone sizes are given selectively: once, few, many, or a class where the clone is expanded.

cdr3_aa: CASSLQGAGHSPLHF
cdr3_nt: TGTGCCAGCAGTTTACAGGGGGCAGGGCATTCACCCCTCCACTTT
d_call: TRBD1
v_call: TRBV27
clone_size: NA
j_call: TRBJ1-6

cdr3_aa: CASSPSESGTYNEQFF
cdr3_nt: TGTGCCAGCTCACCATCGGAAAGCGGGACCTACAATGAGCAGTTCTTC
d_call: TRBD2
v_call: TRBV18
clone_size: NA
j_call: TRBJ2-1

cdr3_aa: CASSRDTLSYEQYF
cdr3_nt: TGTGCCAGCAGCCGGGACACCCTCTCCTACGAGCAGTACTTC
d_call: NA
v_call: TRBV7-2
clone_size: NA
j_call: TRBJ2-7

cdr3_aa: CASSLGGGFHNEQFF
cdr3_nt: TGTGCCAGCAGTTTGGGCGGGGGGTTCCACAATGAGCAGTTCTTC
d_call: TRBD2
v_call: TRBV6-2/TRBV6-3
clone_size: NA
j_call: TRBJ2-1

cdr3_aa: CASSLVYARGTTEAFF
cdr3_nt: TGTGCCAGCAGTTTAGTTTACGCCAGGGGGACCACTGAAGCTTTCTTT
d_call: TRBD1
v_call: TRBV28
clone_size: NA
j_call: TRBJ1-1

cdr3_aa: CASSLWLRHYGYTF
cdr3_nt: TGTGCCAGCAGCTTGTGGTTGAGGCACTATGGCTACACCTTC
d_call: NA
v_call: TRBV7-9
clone_size: NA
j_call: TRBJ1-2

cdr3_aa: CASSWTENTEAFF
cdr3_nt: TGTGCCAGCAGCTGGACAGAGAACACTGAAGCTTTCTTT
d_call: NA
v_call: TRBV7-3
clone_size: few
j_call: TRBJ1-1

cdr3_aa: CASSQQGRENTIYF
cdr3_nt: TGTGCCAGCAGCCAACAGGGGCGCGAAAACACCATATATTTT
d_call: TRBD1
v_call: TRBV11-2
clone_size: NA
j_call: TRBJ1-3

cdr3_aa: CASSLGGISSYEQYF
cdr3_nt: TGCGCCAGCAGCTTGGGAGGGATTAGCTCCTACGAGCAGTACTTC
d_call: NA
v_call: TRBV5-1
clone_size: NA
j_call: TRBJ2-7

cdr3_aa: CASGGVVDIQYF
cdr3_nt: TGTGCCAGCGGGGGGGTAGTGGACATTCAGTACTTC
d_call: TRBD2
v_call: TRBV28
clone_size: NA
j_call: TRBJ2-4

cdr3_aa: CASNRDRNDYTF
cdr3_nt: TGTGCCAGCAACCGGGACAGGAATGACTACACCTTC
d_call: TRBD1
v_call: TRBV30
clone_size: NA
j_call: TRBJ1-2

cdr3_aa: CASPVAWPIGDTEAFF
cdr3_nt: TGTGCCAGCCCCGTTGCATGGCCTATCGGGGACACTGAAGCTTTCTTT
d_call: NA
v_call: TRBV5-8
clone_size: NA
j_call: TRBJ1-1

cdr3_aa: CASSFDRAYEQYF
cdr3_nt: TGTGCCAGCAGCTTCGACAGGGCCTACGAGCAGTACTTC
d_call: TRBD1
v_call: TRBV7-2
clone_size: NA
j_call: TRBJ2-7

cdr3_aa: CASSSNDLGQGSLLEQYF
cdr3_nt: TGTGCCAGCAGCTCCAATGACCTGGGACAGGGGTCTCTCCTCGAGCAGTACTTC
d_call: TRBD1
v_call: TRBV5-4
clone_size: once
j_call: TRBJ2-7

cdr3_aa: CASSLYQYSGNTIYF
cdr3_nt: TGTGCCAGCAGTTTATATCAGTACTCTGGAAACACCATATATTTT
d_call: NA
v_call: TRBV28
clone_size: few
j_call: TRBJ1-3

cdr3_aa: CASSTPGASSGANVLTF
cdr3_nt: TGTGCCAGCAGTACTCCGGGAGCGAGCTCTGGGGCCAACGTCCTGACTTTC
d_call: NA
v_call: TRBV28
clone_size: NA
j_call: TRBJ2-6

cdr3_aa: CASSRLAPSSGANVLTF
cdr3_nt: TGTGCCAGCAGTCGACTAGCGCCAAGCTCTGGGGCCAACGTCCTGACTTTC
d_call: TRBD2
v_call: TRBV7-2
clone_size: NA
j_call: TRBJ2-6

cdr3_aa: CSVPSGARGVYGYTF
cdr3_nt: TGCAGCGTCCCTTCGGGGGCCCGGGGGGTCTATGGCTACACCTTC
d_call: NA
v_call: TRBV29-1
clone_size: NA
j_call: TRBJ1-2

cdr3_aa: CASSGTSGREAGNEQFF
cdr3_nt: TGTGCCAGCAGCGGGACTAGCGGGAGGGAGGCGGGAAATGAGCAGTTCTTC
d_call: TRBD2
v_call: TRBV9
clone_size: once
j_call: TRBJ2-1

cdr3_aa: CASGWASTYEQYF
cdr3_nt: TGTGCCTCGGGGTGGGCGTCTACCTACGAGCAGTACTTC
d_call: NA
v_call: TRBV7-2
clone_size: once
j_call: TRBJ2-7

cdr3_aa: CASSSLTGANEKLFF
cdr3_nt: TGCGCCAGCAGCTCATTGACAGGGGCTAATGAAAAACTGTTTTTT
d_call: TRBD1
v_call: TRBV5-1
clone_size: NA
j_call: TRBJ1-4

cdr3_aa: CASSFRGGQGAYEQYF
cdr3_nt: TGTGCCAGCAGCTTTCGCGGGGGCCAGGGAGCCTACGAGCAGTACTTC
d_call: NA
v_call: TRBV7-2
clone_size: NA
j_call: TRBJ2-7

cdr3_aa: CASSSLLISPENEQFF
cdr3_nt: TGTGCCAGCAGTTCCCTACTCATTAGCCCGGAGAATGAGCAGTTCTTC
d_call: NA
v_call: TRBV6-5
clone_size: NA
j_call: TRBJ2-1

cdr3_aa: CATSGGNQPQHF
cdr3_nt: TGTGCCACTAGTGGGGGGAATCAGCCCCAGCATTTT
d_call: NA
v_call: TRBV6-5
clone_size: once
j_call: TRBJ1-5

cdr3_aa: CASSLSGFADTQYF
cdr3_nt: TGTGCCAGCAGTTTATCGGGGTTCGCAGATACGCAGTATTTT
d_call: NA
v_call: TRBV28
clone_size: NA
j_call: TRBJ2-3

cdr3_aa: CASSQPPGYGYTF
cdr3_nt: TGTGCCAGCAGTCAACCCCCGGGATATGGCTACACCTTC
d_call: NA
v_call: TRBV28
clone_size: NA
j_call: TRBJ1-2

cdr3_aa: CASSVVGGIRYNEQFF
cdr3_nt: TGTGCCAGCAGCGTAGTTGGCGGGATAAGGTACAATGAGCAGTTCTTC
d_call: NA
v_call: TRBV9
clone_size: once
j_call: TRBJ2-1

cdr3_aa: CASSPGTGESEAFF
cdr3_nt: TGTGCCAGCAGCCCAGGGACAGGGGAGAGTGAAGCTTTCTTT
d_call: TRBD1
v_call: TRBV11-2
clone_size: NA
j_call: TRBJ1-1

cdr3_aa: CASSPRGPRRLAGDHEQYF
cdr3_nt: TGTGCCAGCAGCCCTCGGGGCCCCCGAAGACTAGCGGGAGACCACGAGCAGTACTTC
d_call: TRBD2
v_call: TRBV28
clone_size: NA
j_call: TRBJ2-7

cdr3_aa: CASSRQKSGTGDNYGYTF
cdr3_nt: TGTGCCAGCTCACGTCAAAAGTCCGGGACAGGAGATAACTATGGCTACACCTTC
d_call: TRBD1
v_call: TRBV18
clone_size: few
j_call: TRBJ1-2

cdr3_aa: CASSYERQGSNQPQHF
cdr3_nt: TGTGCCAGCAGTTACGAAAGACAGGGTTCCAATCAGCCCCAGCATTTT
d_call: TRBD1
v_call: TRBV6-2/TRBV6-3
clone_size: NA
j_call: TRBJ1-5

cdr3_aa: CATSVPSTDTQYF
cdr3_nt: TGTGCCACCAGTGTCCCTAGCACAGATACGCAGTATTTT
d_call: NA
v_call: TRBV24-1
clone_size: once
j_call: TRBJ2-3

cdr3_aa: CASSLVSGSITDTQYF
cdr3_nt: TGTGCCAGCAGCTTGGTTAGCGGGAGTATCACAGATACGCAGTATTTT
d_call: TRBD2
v_call: TRBV5-4
clone_size: NA
j_call: TRBJ2-3

cdr3_aa: CASSLVVESVNEQFF
cdr3_nt: TGCGCCAGCAGCTTGGTGGTAGAATCGGTCAATGAGCAGTTCTTC
d_call: NA
v_call: TRBV5-1
clone_size: once
j_call: TRBJ2-1

cdr3_aa: CASSNRAASETQYF
cdr3_nt: TGTGCCAGTAGTAACAGGGCGGCGTCGGAGACCCAGTACTTC
d_call: NA
v_call: TRBV19
clone_size: NA
j_call: TRBJ2-5

cdr3_aa: CASSASRGQREKLFF
cdr3_nt: TGTGCCAGCAGTGCCTCCAGGGGGCAACGGGAAAAACTGTTTTTT
d_call: TRBD1
v_call: TRBV2
clone_size: NA
j_call: TRBJ1-4

cdr3_aa: CAIRGDREDRGGSYNEQFF
cdr3_nt: TGTGCCATCAGGGGGGACAGGGAGGACCGAGGAGGCTCCTACAATGAGCAGTTCTTC
d_call: TRBD1
v_call: TRBV10-3
clone_size: NA
j_call: TRBJ2-1

cdr3_aa: CASSLYGGRETEAFF
cdr3_nt: TGTGCCAGCAGCTTATATGGGGGCCGAGAAACTGAAGCTTTCTTT
d_call: NA
v_call: TRBV11-2
clone_size: once
j_call: TRBJ1-1

cdr3_aa: CASSFTAGGQPGELFF
cdr3_nt: TGTGCCAGCAGCTTCACCGCGGGGGGGCAGCCCGGGGAGCTGTTTTTT
d_call: TRBD2
v_call: TRBV13
clone_size: NA
j_call: TRBJ2-2

cdr3_aa: CASRENRGANTEAFF
cdr3_nt: TGTGCCAGCAGAGAAAACAGGGGCGCGAACACTGAAGCTTTCTTT
d_call: TRBD1
v_call: TRBV2
clone_size: NA
j_call: TRBJ1-1

cdr3_aa: CASSLIPRDRGNNTGELFF
cdr3_nt: TGTGCCAGCAGCTTGATTCCTAGGGACAGGGGAAATAACACCGGGGAGCTGTTTTTT
d_call: TRBD1
v_call: TRBV7-9
clone_size: NA
j_call: TRBJ2-2

cdr3_aa: CASSPPTGGAIIGYTF
cdr3_nt: TGTGCCAGCTCACCACCGACAGGGGGCGCGATAATTGGCTACACCTTC
d_call: TRBD1
v_call: TRBV18
clone_size: NA
j_call: TRBJ1-2

cdr3_aa: CASLTQLMNTEAFF
cdr3_nt: TGTGCCAGCTTAACACAGTTAATGAACACTGAAGCTTTCTTT
d_call: NA
v_call: TRBV28
clone_size: NA
j_call: TRBJ1-1

cdr3_aa: CASTRDRGRHGYTF
cdr3_nt: TGTGCCAGCACCAGGGACAGGGGGCGCCACGGCTACACCTTC
d_call: TRBD1
v_call: TRBV9
clone_size: once
j_call: TRBJ1-2

cdr3_aa: CASSLNREHGYTF
cdr3_nt: TGTGCCAGCAGCTTAAACAGGGAGCATGGCTACACCTTC
d_call: NA
v_call: TRBV7-2
clone_size: NA
j_call: TRBJ1-2